The 14 T cell receptor beta chains given below trace back to one sample, sequenced in a study of STAT5B mutations in CD4+ large granular lymphocyte leukemia. Here immunoSEQ multiplex PCR was the method, and the copy in TCRdb shows in-frame clones only, minus some. The profile covers more than 45,000 clones, with about 70% appearing a single time and 1.5% taken by the ten largest. Source material: CD4+ T cells from blood buffy coats. These receptors all stem from a human donor in good health.

The rearrangement uses TRBV28 and TRBJ1-6; TRBD1 agrees at 8 bases. This CDR3 spans 16 amino acids. V trimming: 3 bases; J trimming: 7 bases; junction bases outside the gene matches: 8. Looked up from germline, CDR1 is MDHEN and CDR2 is SYDVKM. The CDR3 reads CASSFSGRGQNSPLHF. The CDR3 DNA follows: TGTGCCAGCAGTTTTTCGGGCAGGGGGCAGAATTCACCCCTCCACTTT.

V usage is TRBV2 and J usage is TRBJ1-5; TRBD1 might be the D (5 bases). CDR3 length: 16 residues. V was pared by 2 bases and J by 1 base, with 12 bases between. Germline lookup yields CDR1 SNHLY and CDR2 FYNNEI. The CDR3 is CASSEMGGGSNQPQHF. The CDR3 nucleotides are TGTGCCAGCAGTGAAATGGGGGGAGGAAGCAATCAGCCCCAGCATTTT. Looking up the rest from reference TRBV2 and TRBJ1-5 gives the full variable domain: EPEVTQTPSHQVTQMGQEVILRCVPISNHLYFYWYRQILGQKVEFLVSFYNNEISEKSEIFDDQFSVERPDGSNFTLKIRSTKLEDSAMYFCASSEMGGGSNQPQHFGDGTRLSIL.

This clone was counted only a few times. This sequence joins TRBV5-5 and TRBJ1-6, with TRBD1 identical over 8 bases. The V segment lost 2 bases and the J segment 12 bases; nucleotides outside the gene matches: 10. This CDR3 comprises 15 residues. The germline V gene encodes CDR1 SGHKS and CDR2 YYEKEE (reference sequence). The CDR3, as DNA: TGTGCCAGCAGCTTTCAGACAGGGGTTCGAGGACCCCTCCACTTT. This translates into CASSFQTGVRGPLHF.

This clone was seen just once. The rearrangement joins TRBV6-1 to TRBJ2-7; D perhaps matches TRBD1 (8 bases). Trimming cost V 2 bases and J 4 bases, with 21 bases left between them. From germline, CDR1 is MNHNS and CDR2 SASEGT. This CDR3 spans 17 amino acids. The CDR3 protein is CASSEFGGTGKPYEQYF. The CDR3 DNA reads TGTGCCAGCAGTGAATTCGGGGGGACAGGTAAACCGTACGAGCAGTACTTC.

This clone was counted only a few times. J is TRBJ2-1 and V is TRBV18; TRBD1 aligns across 10 bases. The length of the CDR3 is 13 residues. Trimming at V came to 8 bases and at J to 7 bases, leaving 5 bases not matched to a gene. Germline V gene lookup returns CDR1 KGHSH and CDR2 LQKENI. CDR3 bases: TGTGCCAGCGGGGGACAGGGGCCGAATGAGCAGTTCTTC. Encoded protein: CASGGQGPNEQFF.

The chain recombines TRBV29-1 with TRBJ1-1; possibly TRBD1 for D (6 bases). V was shortened by 2 bases and J by 8 bases, with 12 bases between the two germline ends. CDR3 size: 12 residues. The germline gives CDR1 SQVTM, CDR2 ANQGSEA. The CDR3 reads CSVEQGYGEAFF. The CDR3 DNA follows: TGCAGCGTTGAACAGGGGTATGGGGAAGCTTTCTTT.

This chain joins TRBV9 and TRBJ1-2; maybe TRBD1 (6 bases). Germline values: CDR1 SGDLS, CDR2 YYNGEE. This CDR3 contains 15 residues. Trimming stripped 0 bases from V and 2 bases from J, with 11 bases between. CDR3 region: CASSVAGAANYGYTF. The CDR3 nucleotides read TGTGCCAGCAGCGTAGCGGGGGCAGCGAACTATGGCTACACCTTC.

The rearrangement links TRBV28 to TRBJ1-6, with unresolved D. The CDR3 spans 14 residues. Germline CDR1 is MDHEN and CDR2 is SYDVKM. V lost 8 bases, J lost 6 bases, and 14 bases lay in between. CDR3 nucleotide sequence: TGTGCCAGCCGCCTTACTTATGTTAATTCACCCCTCCACTTT. This codes for CASRLTYVNSPLHF.

The chain carries TRBV5-1 and TRBJ1-3, with D tentatively TRBD1 (5 bases). The CDR3 runs to 15 residues. Germline V gene sequence: CDR1 SGHRS, CDR2 YFSETQ. Trimming removed 3 bases from V and 0 bases from J, with 10 bases in between. The CDR3: CASSSGHNSGNTIYF. CDR3 in DNA: TGCGCCAGCAGCTCTGGACACAACTCTGGAAACACCATATATTTT.

V usage is TRBV21-1 and J usage is TRBJ1-4. TRBV21-1 is labeled a pseudogene. The length of the CDR3 is 15 residues. CDR3 loop: CASTSGGGTNEKLFF. The CDR3 bases are TGTGCCAGCACCTCAGGTGGGGGTACTAATGAAAAACTGTTTTTT.

This clone was seen only a few times. This chain connects TRBV2 to TRBJ2-7; D is ambiguous. This CDR3 contains 13 residues. The V end was cut by 5 bases, the J end by 4 bases, with 12 bases between. CDR1 SNHLY and CDR2 FYNNEI come from the germline V gene. CDR3 nucleotide sequence: TGTGCCAGCAGTCTCGCGGAGAAGTACGAGCAGTACGTC. Translating it yields CASSLAEKYEQYV.

V gene TRBV11-2 combines with J gene TRBJ1-6; 8 bases are a match to TRBD1. Germline assignment: CDR1 SGHAT and CDR2 FQNNGV. V dropped 4 bases and J dropped 7; count of bases not matched to a gene: 9. The CDR3 length is 16 residues. The CDR3: CASSSRDRRRNSPLHF. The CDR3 DNA reads as TGTGCCAGCAGCTCCCGGGACAGGAGACGGAATTCACCCCTCCACTTT.

This clone was detected only once. The V and J genes are TRBV6-1 and TRBJ1-1; no reliable D call. V lost 4 bases to trimming and J lost 3 bases, with 9 bases between them. This CDR3 has 13 amino acids. Germline V gene lookup returns CDR1 MNHNS and CDR2 SASEGT. This chain's CDR3 is CASSAIGDTEAFF. The DNA of the CDR3 is TGTGCCAGCAGTGCCATTGGGGACACTGAAGCTTTCTTT.

The chain uses TRBV2 and TRBJ1-5; D might be TRBD1 (5 bases). CDR1 and CDR2 from the germline V gene are SNHLY and FYNNEI. The length of the CDR3 is 13 residues. Trimming pared 6 bases from V and 1 base from J, leaving 7 bases between. CDR3 protein: CASRRDSNQPQHF. In DNA form, the CDR3 reads TGTGCCAGCAGACGGGACAGCAATCAGCCCCAGCATTTT.